Detailed here is one T cell receptor beta chain. It lacks a known antigen. Per-nucleotide qualities are absent, and no much larger clonotype sits a single base away. This specimen belongs to a study of OX40 agonist ivuxolimab in advanced cancers. The study in broad terms: Ivuxolimab was a fully human IgG2 agonistic monoclonal antibody targeting the costimulatory receptor OX40 (CD134). Intravenous ivuxolimab was administered to patients every 2 weeks at six dose levels: 0.01, 0.1, 0.3, 1.5, 3 and 10 mg/kg. Among the approximately 50 dose-escalation patients, some 20 had hepatocellular carcinoma, about 15 melanoma, 9 renal cell carcinoma and 9 head and neck cancer. The dose-escalation cohort was about 86% male with a mean age of around 64 years, ranging from roughly 23 to 90. Prior anti-PD-1, anti-PD-L1 or anti-CTLA-4 therapy was permitted, and about two fifths of dose-escalation patients had received checkpoint inhibitors. Partial responses occurred in three dose-escalation patients: two with cutaneous melanoma and one with hepatocellular carcinoma. Peripheral TCRbeta sequencing was intended to test whether TCR sequence diversity was altered and clonal T-cell expansion was caused by ivuxolimab. The paper describes the monotherapy dose-escalation part (N of about 52 patients) of the phase I trial of ivuxolimab.

To sequence the TCRbeta CDR3 region, genomic DNA was isolated from the sorted cells. TCRbeta CDR3 regions were sequenced using the immunoSEQ Assay. In TCRdb, the immuneACCESS table is reduced to in-frame sequences with V and J assigned. These tables do not hold every clone; where another copy was compared, an unresolved V gene accounts for under half, and the others remain unexplained. This sample lists tens of thousands of clones; 80% to 85% were detected once. Roughly 7.9% of the sample comes from the top ten. From the germline V gene, CDR1 is SGDLS and CDR2 is YYNGEE. The germline V and J ends show losses of 0 bases and 1 base respectively, and no gene match explains 1 base of the junction. The CDR3 sequence holds 15 residues, the cysteine and phenylalanine included. Solely the CDR3 DNA is kept, with 45 bases framed from the first base. What the study reported, not specific to this receptor: Low levels of normalized T-cell clonal expansion were also seen in some patients who did not respond. At doses of 0.1 to 3.0 mg/kg, clonal expansion of both CD4+ and CD8+ blood T cells was observed from baseline to week 6. In the 0.1-3.0 mg/kg groups, partial responders were among the patients with the lowest normalized peripheral clonal expansion, particularly in CD8+ T cells. Antigen specificity was not determined for the clonally expanded peripheral T cells. On average, CD8+ T cells showed more expanded clones than CD4+ T cells after ivuxolimab.

The trial excluded patients who had a history of autoimmune disease or were on systemic immunosuppression. Peripheral blood for TCR sequencing was collected from all dose cohorts at baseline, on cycle 4 day 1, and on cycle 7 day 1. The samples were taken from a phase I, first-in-human, multicenter, open-label dose-escalation trial of ivuxolimab. Adults with locally advanced or metastatic head and neck squamous cell, hepatocellular, melanoma or renal cell carcinoma were enrolled in the trial. Before TCR sequencing, CD4+ T cells and CD8+ T cells were sorted from peripheral blood as separate populations.

The receptor was derived from an adult with an advanced solid tumor such as melanoma, head and neck, liver or kidney cancer. The sample in question was CD4+ or CD8+ T cells sorted from blood, obtained in a trial of the OX40 agonist ivuxolimab. The sequence is built from TRBV9 and TRBJ2-1; 7 bases in the middle match TRBD2. At the DNA level, the sequence is TGTGCCAGCAGCGTAGTAGCGGGTTCCTACAATGAGCAGTTCTTC. This translates into CASSVVAGSYNEQFF.